This TCR beta chain derives from a study of Graves' ophthalmopathy and Graves' hyperthyroidism. Included hyperthyroidism patients were aged 18 to 65 and newly diagnosed (under 2 months' duration). Trimming shortened V by 5 bases and J by 2 bases, and 9 bases separated the two germline ends. Germline V lookup: CDR1 MNHEY, CDR2 SVGAGI. The CDR3 extends over 14 amino acids. Study observations and caveats: The 13-signature model separated ophthalmopathy from stable hyperthyroidism at roughly 90% sensitivity and approximately 81% specificity. Blood also harbored most expanded thyroid clonotypes above 0.001 frequency.

CDR3 regions of TCR beta were amplified from RNA transcripts. HTBI primers primed a first-round RT-PCR, and a second-round multiplex PCR followed. TCRdb ran MiXCR on the multiplex PCR reads and lists one entry per CDR3 protein. This table has around 1.1 million distinct CDR3 sequences, about 38% appearing once. The table lists this clonotype with a few counts. Its antigen is unknown. The chain employs TRBV6-5 and TRBJ2-2; a weak D match, TRBD1 (6 bases). Specimen: peripheral blood or thyroid tissue (not recorded which). This sequence originates from an adult man with Graves' hyperthyroidism. Here the CDR3 reads CASSRQDNTGELFF. DNA of the CDR3: TGTGCCAGCAGTCGACAGGACAACACCGGGGAGCTGTTTTTT.